Below are 25 T cell receptor beta chains sequenced from a single sample in a study of blood T cell repertoires in COVID-19. Sequenced by immunoSEQ multiplex PCR; TCRdb stores in-frame clones only, minus some. The sample lists approximately 120,000 clones; 70% to 75% were seen once. The specimen was peripheral blood. The source of these receptors is a man older than 75 with COVID-19, enrolled during active disease.

The CDR3 sequence: CASSMGLAGVRETQYF. The CDR3 DNA reads TGTGCCAGCAGCATGGGACTAGCGGGAGTTCGGGAGACCCAGTACTTC. The V and J genes are TRBV7-2 and TRBJ2-5, with 14 bases fitting TRBD2. Germline V gene lookup returns CDR1 SGHTA and CDR2 FQGNSA. Trimming removed 5 bases from V and 5 bases from J; junction bases left unmatched: 7. The CDR3 length is 16 residues.

The genes are TRBV28 and TRBJ2-1, with 7 positions matching TRBD1. Trimming cost V 5 bases and J 7 bases; bases outside gene matches: 8. CDR1 MDHEN and CDR2 SYDVKM come from the germline V gene. The CDR3 consists of 14 residues. The CDR3 loop reads CASSTPTGLNEQFF. The CDR3 nucleotides read TGTGCCAGCAGTACCCCGACAGGGTTGAATGAGCAGTTCTTC.

The CDR3 is CASSSGELQETQYF. The CDR3 DNA is TGCGCCAGCAGCTCCGGGGAGCTCCAAGAGACCCAGTACTTC. This chain links TRBV5-1 with TRBJ2-5; TRBD2 might be the D (5 bases). There are 14 residues in the CDR3. Deletions cut 3 bases from V and 1 base from J, with 10 bases between. CDR1 and CDR2 from the germline V gene are SGHRS and YFSETQ.

The genes are TRBV3-1 (or the pseudogene TRBV3-2) and TRBJ1-5; D may be TRBD1 (5 bases). Trimming cost V 6 bases and J 0 bases, with 9 bases left between them. Germline lookup yields CDR1 LGHDT and CDR2 YNNKEL (reference sequence). The CDR3 runs 14 residues. CDR3 nucleotide sequence: TGTGCCAGCAGTCAGGGTTATAGCAATCAGCCCCAGCATTTT. It specifies CASSQGYSNQPQHF.

The chain joins TRBV7-9 to TRBJ2-1; D perhaps matches TRBD2 (5 bases). The CDR3 covers 11 residues. Germline values: CDR1 SEHNR, CDR2 FQNEAQ (reference sequence). CDR3 DNA sequence: TGTGCAGAGGACTTTAACAATGAGCAGTTCTTC. This sequence encodes CAEDFNNEQFF.

The sample holds a few counts of this clone. The chain links TRBV30 to TRBJ1-6, with 9 bases lining up with TRBD1. Germline V CDR1 and CDR2: GTSNPN, SVGIG (reference sequence). J was trimmed by 9 bases and V by 0 bases; bases with no gene match: 6. The CDR3 spans 15 residues. The CDR3 here is CAWSVRGQGSSPLHF. CDR3 in DNA: TGTGCCTGGAGTGTACGGGGACAGGGTTCTTCACCCCTCCACTTT.

The rearrangement uses TRBV7-2 and TRBJ1-1, with 7 nucleotides matching TRBD1. There are 17 residues in the CDR3. Per the germline V gene, CDR1 is SGHTA and CDR2 is FQGNSA. The trim removed 4 bases at V and 1 base at J, leaving 12 bases unmatched. The CDR3 sequence is CASSSSPRGLGNTEAFF. CDR3 sequence (DNA): TGTGCCAGCAGCTCGTCCCCGAGGGGGCTCGGGAACACTGAAGCTTTCTTT.

This clone has just one count. V is TRBV6-1 and J is TRBJ2-5; 7 nucleotides line up with TRBD1. In germline, CDR1 is MNHNS, CDR2 SASEGT. The CDR3 spans 15 residues. The ends lost 1 base at V and 0 bases at J; junction bases unmatched: 2. CDR3 sequence (DNA): TGTGCCAGCAGTGAAGTAGGGACAGACCAAGAGACCCAGTACTTC. This sequence encodes CASSEVGTDQETQYF.

The V call is TRBV19, the J call TRBJ2-4, with D perhaps TRBD2 (6 bases). V gave up 5 bases and J gave up 6 bases, with 26 bases separating them. CDR3 length: 18 amino acids. Germline V gene data show CDR1 as LNHDA and CDR2 as SQIVND (reference sequence). The CDR3 DNA reads TGTGCCAGTAGTTCCAAAGTGTTTCTGTGGGAGGTGAGAAACATTCAGTACTTC. The encoded protein is CASSSKVFLWEVRNIQYF.

The V and J genes are TRBV15 and TRBJ2-7, with TRBD2 identical over 9 bases. CDR3 length: 15 residues. The junction had 6 bases not matched to a gene; V was cut back by 1 base and J by 5 bases. Germline V gene data show CDR1 as LNHNV and CDR2 as YYDKDF (reference sequence). DNA of the CDR3: TGTGCCACCAGCAGAGGGACTAGCGAGATCCACGAGCAGTACTTC. Its protein product is CATSRGTSEIHEQYF.

The chain is built from TRBV6-5 and TRBJ2-5, with TRBD1 as a possible D gene (5 bases). Germline loops: CDR1 MNHEY, CDR2 SVGAGI. Trimming left V 4 bases short and J 1 base short, with 13 bases between. The CDR3 is 15 amino acids. The CDR3 nucleotides are TGTGCCAGCAGTTCCGCAGGGCTCCCCCAAGAGACCCAGTACTTC. Protein sequence: CASSSAGLPQETQYF.

The chain carries TRBV11-2 and TRBJ2-1, with 12 bases that match TRBD2. The CDR3 sequence is 18 residues long. Trimming took 0 bases from V and 0 from J; bases not matched to a gene: 3. Germline lookup yields CDR1 SGHAT and CDR2 FQNNGV. This CDR3 is CASSLEGTSGPSYNEQFF. The DNA of the CDR3 is TGTGCCAGCAGCTTAGAAGGGACTAGCGGGCCCTCCTACAATGAGCAGTTCTTC.

This chain connects TRBV11-3 to TRBJ2-3, with 11 nucleotides matching TRBD1. The germline gives CDR1 SGHNT, CDR2 YENEEA. The CDR3 runs to 18 residues. J lost 6 bases, V lost 5 bases, and 16 bases had no gene match. The CDR3 region is CASSPWDRGSGSGDTQYF. The CDR3 region has the DNA TGTGCCAGCAGCCCCTGGGACAGGGGGAGCGGGAGTGGGGATACGCAGTATTTT.

This chain links TRBV11-2 with TRBJ2-1; possible D gene TRBD1, 6 bases. Germline V lookup: CDR1 SGHAT, CDR2 FQNNGV. V shed 4 bases and J shed 4 bases, with 11 bases lying between them. The CDR3 extends over 14 amino acids. The CDR3 is CASSYGQQYNEQFF. Here the CDR3 DNA reads TGTGCCAGCAGCTACGGACAGCAATACAATGAGCAGTTCTTC. Together with reference TRBV11-2 and TRBJ2-1, the CDR3 gives the full variable domain: EAGVAQSPRYKIIEKRQSVAFWCNPISGHATLYWYQQILGQGPKLLIQFQNNGVVDDSQLPKDRFSAERLKGVDSTLKIQPAKLEDSAVYLCASSYGQQYNEQFFGPGTRLTVL.

This clone has at least ten counts. The same CDR3 also results from other DNA sequences found in this sample. The chain recombines TRBV29-1 with TRBJ1-6; TRBD1 aligns across 8 bases. CDR1 is SQVTM, CDR2 ANQGSEA, per germline. The ends lost 4 bases at V and 7 bases at J; junction bases unmatched: 3. This CDR3 is built from 13 residues. CDR3 nucleotide sequence: TGCAGCGTTGCGGGACAGGAGAATTCACCCCTCCACTTT. Residues: CSVAGQENSPLHF.

This clone has ten or more counts. The CDR3 DNA follows: TGTGCCAGCAGTAGGCCTAGCGGGAGTGGGACAGATACGCAGTATTTT. Translated, it gives CASSRPSGSGTDTQYF. The V call is TRBV25-1, the J call TRBJ2-3; 10 nucleotides line up with TRBD2. The CDR3 spans 16 residues. J was trimmed by 3 bases and V by 5 bases; bases with no gene match: 8. Germline V lookup: CDR1 MGHDK, CDR2 SYGVNS.

The V gene is TRBV6-1, the J gene TRBJ1-4, with 9 bases aligning to TRBD1. The CDR3 totals 15 residues. V lost 2 bases and J lost 8; bases outside the gene matches: 6. The germline V gene has CDR1 MNHNS and CDR2 SASEGT. The CDR3 nucleotides are TGTGCCAGCAGTGAAAGGGGACAGGGCGTAGAAAAACTGTTTTTT. Translation gives CASSERGQGVEKLFF.

This clone has a handful of counts. CDR3 residues: CASSARRKGGEKLFF. The CDR3 region has the DNA TGTGCCAGCAGCGCCAGACGTAAAGGGGGTGAAAAACTGTTTTTT. V usage is TRBV7-8 and J usage is TRBJ1-4; perhaps TRBD1 as D (6 bases). Germline loops: CDR1 SGHVS, CDR2 FQNEAQ. Trimming removed 5 bases from V and 7 bases from J, with 17 bases in between. This CDR3 contains 15 residues. The whole variable domain, filled in from reference TRBV7-8 and TRBJ1-4, reads GAGVSQSPRYKVAKRGQDVALRCDPISGHVSLFWYQQALGQGPEFLTYFQNEAQLDKSGLPSDRFFAERPEGSVSTLKIQRTQQEDSAVYLCASSARRKGGEKLFFGSGTQLSVL.

The chain recombines TRBV4-3 with TRBJ2-2; 8 nucleotides agree with TRBD1. The germline gives CDR1 LGHNA, CDR2 YSLEER. The CDR3 has 18 residues. V lost 0 bases and J lost 6; bases outside the gene matches: 12. The CDR3 here is CASSQDRGRGQGSGELFF. CDR3 nucleotides: TGCGCCAGCAGCCAAGATAGGGGCCGCGGACAGGGTTCCGGGGAGCTGTTTTTT.

J is TRBJ1-4 and V is TRBV15, with 7 bases that match TRBD1. V shed 3 bases, J shed 8 bases, and the junction held 6 bases outside the gene matches. Germline V gene data show CDR1 as LNHNV and CDR2 as YYDKDF (reference sequence). The CDR3 covers 14 residues. CDR3 bases: TGTGCCACCAGCAGCCGGGACAGACGAGAAAAACTGTTTTTT. Translated, it gives CATSSRDRREKLFF.

The chain carries TRBV19 and TRBJ1-5, with D uncertain. V was pared by 4 bases and J by 7 bases, with 17 bases between. In germline, CDR1 is LNHDA, CDR2 SQIVND (reference sequence). The CDR3 covers 15 residues. CDR3 in DNA: TGTGCCAGTAGTAGGGCAGCTATTCTTGGGCAGCCCCAGCATTTT. Its protein product is CASSRAAILGQPQHF.

The sample holds one count of this clone. The chain recombines TRBV11-3 with TRBJ2-1, with D tentatively TRBD2 (6 bases). This CDR3 is built from 15 residues. The V gene's germline CDR1 is SGHNT and CDR2 YENEEA. V lost 5 bases to trimming and J lost 9 bases, with 20 bases between them. CDR3 DNA sequence: TGTGCCAGCAGCCCCCGTGTAGCGGAGGGCGGTGAGCAGTTCTTC. It specifies CASSPRVAEGGEQFF. The whole variable domain, filled in from reference TRBV11-3 and TRBJ2-1, reads EAGVVQSPRYKIIEKKQPVAFWCNPISGHNTLYWYLQNLGQGPELLIRYENEEAVDDSQLPKDRFSAERLKGVDSTLKIQPAELGDSAVYLCASSPRVAEGGEQFFGPGTRLTVL.

The rearrangement links TRBV7-6 to TRBJ2-2; unclear D gene. Trimming removed 0 bases from V and 5 bases from J, with 7 bases in between. This CDR3 is 14 amino acids long. Germline CDR1 is SGHVS and CDR2 is FNYEAQ. CDR3 nucleotides: TGTGCCAGCAGCTTAGCGGTGACAACCGGGGAGCTGTTTTTT. It yields the protein CASSLAVTTGELFF.

There are a few counts of this clone. V usage is TRBV4-2 and J usage is TRBJ2-1; 10 positions agree with TRBD2. V shed 1 base and J 7 bases; nucleotides not matched to a gene: 7. This CDR3 region has 16 residues. CDR1 LGHNA and CDR2 YNFKEQ come from the germline V gene. CDR3: CASSQGPSGSGNEQFF. CDR3 DNA sequence: TGTGCCAGCAGCCAAGGTCCTAGCGGGAGTGGAAATGAGCAGTTCTTC.

In its sample, this clone was seen many times. J is TRBJ1-2 and V is TRBV28; D is undetermined. V was trimmed by 3 bases and J by 3 bases, leaving 11 bases between them. The CDR3 has 14 amino acids. Germline V gene lookup returns CDR1 MDHEN and CDR2 SYDVKM. This chain's CDR3 is CASSLGSSHYGYTF. The CDR3 DNA reads TGTGCCAGCAGTTTGGGCAGTTCTCACTATGGCTACACCTTC.